Sequencing of this T cell receptor (beta chain) was carried out in a study of CD8+CD57+ T cells in acquired aplastic anemia. Germline CDR1 reads MRHNA; CDR2 reads SNTAGT. A total of 9 residues make up the CDR3, ends included. This clonotype was recorded a few times. No conserved phenylalanine or tryptophan ends this CDR3, so it is likely a read error. The DNA is omitted, as the CDR3 cannot be located on it reliably, and the CDR3 follows TCRdb's listing. Genomic DNA constituted the template upon which TCR beta VDJ and CDR3 profiling was performed. One entry per CDR3 protein results from TCRdb running MiXCR on the reads. The sample comprises 200,000 or so distinct CDR3 sequences, 65% of which are singletons, and about 60% rests with the top ten. It was patients with CD8+CD57+ cell expansion by flow cytometry who were chosen for sequencing.

V is TRBV6-4 and J is TRBJ2-1; the table's D gene call, TRBD2, was not cross checked with the DNA. The sample was sorted CD4+, CD8+, or CD8+CD57+ T cells (not recorded which) from PBMCs. The receptor was derived from a human donor with aplastic anemia. This chain's CDR3 is CASSDWGLL.